The clone carrying this T cell receptor beta chain was recorded many times. Its specificity is unknown. TCRdb processed the 5' RACE reads anew with MiXCR; each CDR3 protein has one entry. Altogether some 900,000 distinct CDR3 sequences are present, more than 9% being singletons, with the ten largest covering under 2%. The data stem from a study of identical twins. Study results and limitations: Excess sharing between twins was weaker in beta out-of-frame sequences. Twin pairs' shared out-of-frame alpha sequences were enriched in low generation probability. The abundant beta clonotypes from cord blood had fewer insertions, and memory repertoires had none of this.

These data were also filed under a second study, of yellow fever vaccine responses in identical twins. That source adds: Twins' vaccine T cell response reportedly gave the appearance of partial convergence and partial personalization.

The sequence derives from a woman aged 18-30 years in good health. The specimen sequenced was PBMCs.

In nucleotides, the CDR3 is TGCAGCGTTGGGAAACAGCAGGGCAATGAGCAGTTCTTC. This codes for CSVGKQQGNEQFF. This chain uses TRBV29-1 with TRBJ2-1; D is possibly TRBD1 (5 bases). The germline V gene has CDR1 SQVTM and CDR2 ANQGSEA. V lost 4 bases and J lost 6, with 13 bases in between. This CDR3 comprises 13 residues.